This TCR beta chain was found in a study of blood T cell repertoires in COVID-19 (dated by TCRdb to about 2020). For context, the study as a whole: Samples from collaborators originated in the United States, Italy and Spain and spanned both the acute and convalescent phases of COVID-19. The dataset comprised deeply sampled blood TCRbeta repertoires from subjects exposed to, actively infected with, or recovered from COVID-19. The repertoires were released in a freely available public database intended as a resource for research on the immune response to SARS-CoV-2. HLA class I and class II types, where available, came from metadata supplied by the sample provider rather than from assay-based typing. The samples were drawn from two sources: the first 160 participants of the ongoing ImmuneRACE study, and 1,000 to 1,500 subjects contributed by 6 global collaborators. Nearly every sample came with metadata listing a de-identified subject ID, COVID-19 status, age in years and sex. The prospective study material was composed of cDNA or gDNA derived from T cells, B-cell-depleted T cells, or PBMCs. The investigation overall reported the following: The amount of clinical and demographic metadata varied by source and participant and was provided uncurated.

Taken from the germline V gene, the CDR1 and CDR2 loops are SNHLY and FYNNEI. The CDR3 spans 13 residues, from the cysteine through the phenylalanine. Left in the record is the CDR3 DNA by itself, 39 bases read in frame from the first base. V is shortened by 6 bases, J by 6 bases, and the region joining them spans 11 bases. TCRbeta CDR3 regions were amplified from genomic DNA using the immunoSEQ Assay, a bias-controlled multiplex PCR. The study's own analysis went as follows. The number of nucleated cells in each sample was estimated from the amplification of reference gene primers within the assay. To quantify the absolute abundance of each unique TCRbeta CDR3 rearrangement, sequence reads were collapsed and filtered. For each sample, productive Simpson clonality was calculated as the square root of Simpson's diversity index over productive rearrangements. Not all clones reach the TCRdb copy of this immuneACCESS table, which keeps in-frame sequences only. Checked studies attribute under half of the gap to unresolved V genes and leave the rest unexplained. Clonal size and the V and J genes are those of that table, whereas D and trimming came from the DNA. Within this sample are 87,000 or so clones, with 90% of them counted one time only. Jointly, the top ten make up more than 6% of the sample.

One collaborating source in Seattle enrolled patients during active infection and followed them longitudinally through the course of disease. Each collaborating institution followed its own protocols to collect whole blood in K2EDTA tubes. For TCRbeta analysis, collaborators shipped samples as frozen whole blood, isolated PBMCs, or DNA extracted from either of those sample types. Comment on this clone: This receptor's antigen is unknown. Per-base quality was not reported, and no clone a single base away is much larger than it.

Recombination linked TRBV2 to TRBJ2-2, and possibly TRBD2, on 6 matching bases. The sequence came from a man in his late teens or twenties with COVID-19, enrolled during active disease. The sample taken for sequencing was peripheral blood. The DNA sequence is given as TGTGCCAGCAGGACGGAGGGGCCCGGGGAGCTGTTTTTT. Translation gives CASRTEGPGELFF. The variable domain in full, with residues beyond the CDR3 obtained from the reference TRBV2 and TRBJ2-2 genes, is EPEVTQTPSHQVTQMGQEVILRCVPISNHLYFYWYRQILGQKVEFLVSFYNNEISEKSEIFDDQFSVERPDGSNFTLKIRSTKLEDSAMYFCASRTEGPGELFFGEGSRLTVL.